Shown below are 6 T cell receptor beta chains from a single sample sequenced in a study of monozygotic twins with inflammatory bowel disease (dated by TCRdb to about 2019). Library preparation employed 5' RACE. Sequencing relied on an Illumina HiSeq 2500. After TCRdb reprocessed the reads, each CDR3 protein sequence was kept as one row, without DNA. This sample's records show some 200,000 distinct CDR3 sequences. Of the sample, roughly 1.5% is held by the ten largest clones. The sample comprised blood. The receptors stem from a human donor with ulcerative colitis or Crohn's disease, or a healthy co-twin of an affected twin (not recorded which).

V usage is TRBV5-1 and J usage is TRBJ2-7; TCRdb indicates TRBD1, and absent DNA this call remains unverified. The CDR3 totals 18 residues. CDR1 is SGHRS and CDR2 is YFSETQ in the germline V gene. The CDR3 here is CASSSQGEGTGGSYEQYF.

The CDR3 protein is CASSQGNSNYGYTF. J is TRBJ1-2 and V is TRBV3-1. The CDR3 length is 14 residues. CDR1 is LGHDT and CDR2 is YNNKEL in the germline V gene (reference sequence).

The CDR3: CSAHGLARTQETQYF. The rearrangement joins TRBV20-1 to TRBJ2-5; TCRdb proposes TRBD2, but this gene call is untestable without DNA. CDR1 is DFQATT and CDR2 is SNEGSKA in the germline V gene (reference sequence). This CDR3 has 15 amino acids.

V and J are TRBV27 and TRBJ1-2; TCRdb lists TRBD1, though no DNA is available to test this call. This CDR3 spans 13 amino acids. Looked up from germline, CDR1 is MNHEY and CDR2 is SMNVEV (reference sequence). The CDR3 reads CASRHRGDYGYTF.

V usage is TRBV24-1 and J usage is TRBJ1-5; absent DNA, TCRdb's TRBD1 call cannot be checked. The CDR3 is made up of 17 amino acids. The germline V gene encodes CDR1 KGHDR and CDR2 SFDVKD. The CDR3 loop reads CATSDPPGTDGNQPQHF.

The genes are TRBV20-1 and TRBJ2-5; the D gene TCRdb calls, TRBD2, cannot be checked with no DNA. The germline gives CDR1 DFQATT, CDR2 SNEGSKA (reference sequence). The CDR3 extends over 16 amino acids. CDR3 sequence reads: CSARARGTLSQETQYF.